The 5 T cell receptor beta chains below come from one sample, sequenced in a study of shared clonotypes between healthy human individuals (dated by TCRdb to the early 2020s). Receptor libraries were prepared by the immunoSEQ multiplex PCR assay. Sourced from immuneACCESS, this table was stored by TCRdb with only in-frame sequences that have V and J called. A share of the clones is absent; for the studies checked, an unresolved V gene accounts for under half, and the remainder has no known explanation. Across this sample there are 800,000 to 1,200,000 clones, with 78% seen only once. The top ten clonotypes cover about 0.52% of the sample. Sequencing used memory CD4+ T cells from PBMCs. The intended sense of this specimen's cell subset or site label: CD45RA-negative fraction. The source of these receptors is a man aged 18-30 years in good health. Some clones in this sample may be carry-over from other donors' samples.

The CDR3 region is CASSTTLGSETQYF. CDR3 DNA: TGTGCCAGTAGTACCACCTTGGGGTCAGAGACCCAGTACTTC. V usage is TRBV19 and J usage is TRBJ2-5; no firm D call. The V gene's germline CDR1 is LNHDA and CDR2 SQIVND (reference sequence). The V end was cut by 4 bases, the J end by 4 bases, with 13 bases between. There are 14 residues in the CDR3.

The rearrangement joins TRBV6-5 to TRBJ2-1; TRBD2 might be the D (6 bases). The V gene's germline CDR1 is MNHEY and CDR2 SVGAGI. The V and J ends lost 2 bases and 8 bases respectively, with 10 bases between them. CDR3 size: 13 residues. This chain's CDR3 is CASSYTGGDEQFF. CDR3 coding DNA: TGTGCCAGCAGTTACACAGGAGGGGATGAGCAGTTCTTC.

The chain uses TRBV19 and TRBJ2-6, with 7 bases matching TRBD1. V was pared by 5 bases and J by 4 bases, with 17 bases of the junction left unmatched. The CDR3 runs 19 residues. Per the germline V gene, CDR1 is LNHDA and CDR2 is SQIVND (reference sequence). DNA for the CDR3: TGTGCCAGTAGTCCCTGGGGAAGGGGGCGAAGATCCGGGGCCAACGTCCTGACTTTC. As protein: CASSPWGRGRRSGANVLTF.

The chain couples TRBV9 to TRBJ2-3; 8 bases agree with TRBD2. The length of the CDR3 is 18 residues. Trimming at V came to 0 bases and at J to 3 bases, leaving 12 bases not matched to a gene. Germline CDR1 SGDLS, CDR2 YYNGEE. In DNA form, the CDR3 reads TGTGCCAGCAGCGTAGCGGGGGGGGCCGCCGCAGGGACAGATACGCAGTATTTT. Protein product: CASSVAGGAAAGTDTQYF.

V and J are TRBV30 and TRBJ1-3, with D possibly TRBD1 on 6 matching bases. The CDR3 length is 15 residues. CDR1 is GTSNPN and CDR2 is SVGIG in the germline V gene (reference sequence). V lost 3 bases and J lost 0, with 12 bases in between. The chain's CDR3 is CAWSKIRGSGNTIYF. CDR3 nucleotide sequence: TGTGCCTGGAGCAAGATCAGGGGCTCTGGAAACACCATATATTTT.